This passage covers 30 T cell receptor beta chains from one sample sequenced in a study of blood T cell repertoires in COVID-19. The protocol was immunoSEQ multiplex PCR, while the TCRdb copy is restricted to in-frame clones and leaves out a portion. The table has roughly 37,000 clones, around 78% seen once. Input material: peripheral blood. These receptors all stem from a man between 60 and 70 years old with acute or convalescent COVID-19.

The count of this clone is one. The gene calls are TRBV5-6 and TRBJ2-7, with 11 bases identical to TRBD1. The germline V gene encodes CDR1 SGHDT and CDR2 YYEEEE. The trim removed 4 bases at V and 2 bases at J, leaving 8 bases unmatched. The CDR3 contains 16 residues. CDR3 residues: CASSPFPGQGAYEQYF. The DNA for the CDR3 is TGTGCCAGCAGCCCCTTCCCGGGACAGGGGGCCTACGAGCAGTACTTC. Full variable domain (outside the CDR3, taken from reference TRBV5-6 and TRBJ2-7): DAGVTQSPTHLIKTRGQQVTLRCSPKSGHDTVSWYQQALGQGPQFIFQYYEEEERQRGNFPDRFSGHQFPNYSSELNVNALLLGDSALYLCASSPFPGQGAYEQYFGPGTRLTVT.

V gene TRBV7-9 combines with J gene TRBJ1-2, with 10 bases aligning to TRBD1. V trimming: 5 bases; J trimming: 5 bases; junction bases outside the gene matches: 5. CDR1 and CDR2 from the germline V gene are SEHNR and FQNEAQ (reference sequence). This CDR3 contains 14 residues. The CDR3, as DNA: TGTGCCAGCAGCCGGGGGACAGGGGAGTATGGCTACACCTTC. Translated: CASSRGTGEYGYTF. The full variable domain, rest sourced from reference TRBV7-9 and TRBJ1-2, is DTGVSQNPRHKITKRGQNVTFRCDPISEHNRLYWYRQTLGQGPEFLTYFQNEAQLEKSRLLSDRFSAERPKGSFSTLEIQRTEQGDSAMYLCASSRGTGEYGYTFGSGTRLTVV.

V usage is TRBV7-2 and J usage is TRBJ2-4, with D perhaps matching TRBD1 (6 bases). V lost 2 bases and J lost 8, with 19 bases in between. Germline V CDR1 and CDR2: SGHTA, FQGNSA. This CDR3 has 16 residues. DNA of the CDR3: TGTGCCAGCAGCTTAAGGGGGACCTCCGCCAGCGACATTCAGTACTTC. Translating it yields CASSLRGTSASDIQYF.

This sequence joins TRBV7-9 and TRBJ2-7, with D hard to call. Trimming took 4 bases from V and 3 from J, leaving 16 bases between them. CDR3 length equals 15 residues. Germline loops: CDR1 SEHNR, CDR2 FQNEAQ (reference sequence). For the CDR3, the DNA is TGTGCCAGCAGCTCGTCTAAATCCAGGCACTACGAGCAGTACTTC. Its protein is CASSSSKSRHYEQYF.

This chain joins TRBV11-2 and TRBJ1-6; possibly TRBD1 for D (5 bases). Trimming left V 4 bases short and J 10 bases short, with 11 bases between. The CDR3 runs 13 residues. From germline, CDR1 is SGHAT and CDR2 FQNNGV. As DNA, the CDR3 is TGTGCCAGCAGCTCCGGGGGAAGGTCACCCCTCCACTTT. Its protein product is CASSSGGRSPLHF.

This chain uses TRBV10-2 with TRBJ1-3, with D possibly being TRBD1 (6 bases). V lost 7 bases and J lost 2, with 9 bases in between. Germline V gene data show CDR1 as WSHSY and CDR2 as SAAADI. The CDR3 runs to 13 residues. The CDR3 DNA follows: TGCGCCAGCACTCCAGGGGCTGGAAACACCATATATTTT. It yields the protein CASTPGAGNTIYF.

The chain is built from TRBV10-3 and TRBJ2-1, with D maybe TRBD2 (6 bases). The CDR3 has 15 amino acids. Germline CDR1 and CDR2: ENHRY and SYGVKD. The V end lost 2 bases, the J end lost 2 bases, and 10 bases lay between the germline ends. The CDR3 nucleotides read TGTGCCATCAGTGAGCCCGGGGGTGCCTACAATGAGCAGTTCTTC. It is translated as CAISEPGGAYNEQFF.

J is TRBJ2-3 and V is TRBV7-9, with unresolved D. V lost 1 base and J 0 bases, leaving 5 bases between the germline ends. From germline, CDR1 is SEHNR and CDR2 FQNEAQ (reference sequence). The CDR3 is 14 amino acids. The CDR3 protein is CASSLDGSTDTQYF. As DNA, the CDR3 is TGTGCCAGCAGCTTAGACGGGAGCACAGATACGCAGTATTTT. Looking up the rest from reference TRBV7-9 and TRBJ2-3 gives the full variable domain: DTGVSQNPRHKITKRGQNVTFRCDPISEHNRLYWYRQTLGQGPEFLTYFQNEAQLEKSRLLSDRFSAERPKGSFSTLEIQRTEQGDSAMYLCASSLDGSTDTQYFGPGTRLTVL.

This rearrangement joins TRBV5-6 to TRBJ2-7; 7 bases line up with TRBD2. V lost 4 bases to trimming and J lost 5 bases; unmatched junction nucleotides: 12. This CDR3 has 15 amino acids. The V gene's germline CDR1 is SGHDT and CDR2 YYEEEE. The CDR3, as DNA: TGTGCCAGCAGCCTATGGCCTGCGGGAGTCAACGAGCAGTACTTC. Encoded protein: CASSLWPAGVNEQYF.

The chain links TRBV9 to TRBJ2-7, with D possibly TRBD2 on 5 matching bases. The germline V gene encodes CDR1 SGDLS and CDR2 YYNGEE. The CDR3 covers 14 residues. Trimming left V 4 bases short and J 1 base short, with 12 bases between. The CDR3 protein is CASSPSRVSYEQYF. CDR3 nucleotide sequence: TGTGCCAGCAGCCCTAGCCGGGTGTCCTACGAGCAGTACTTC. The whole variable domain, filled in from reference TRBV9 and TRBJ2-7, reads DSGVTQTPKHLITATGQRVTLRCSPRSGDLSVYWYQQSLDQGLQFLIQYYNGEERAKGNILERFSAQQFPDLHSELNLSSLELGDSALYFCASSPSRVSYEQYFGPGTRLTVT.

The gene calls are TRBV3-1 (or the pseudogene TRBV3-2) and TRBJ1-3; no clear D. Germline V gene data show CDR1 as LGHDT and CDR2 as YNNKEL (reference sequence). V was cut by 0 bases and J by 14 bases, with 14 bases left in between. The CDR3 contains 13 residues. The CDR3 DNA reads as TGTGCCAGCAGCCAAGAATTCCAGGCCTTCGTATATTTT. This sequence encodes CASSQEFQAFVYF.

The chain has TRBV12-3 or TRBV12-4 and TRBJ1-5; tentative D call: TRBD1 (5 bases). The CDR3 is 13 amino acids. Trimming took off 7 bases at V and 9 bases at J, with 16 bases between the two ends. CDR3: CASKRTGDGPQHF. CDR3 sequence (DNA): TGTGCCAGCAAAAGGACGGGGGACGGGCCCCAGCATTTT.

The chain carries TRBV6-5 and TRBJ2-3; 7 bases are a match to TRBD1. The J segment lost 4 bases and the V segment lost 4 bases, leaving 5 bases of the junction unmatched. Germline CDR1 and CDR2: MNHEY and SVGAGI. This CDR3 is 14 amino acids long. CDR3 bases: TGTGCCAGCAGTTTGTCGACAGGGTCAGATACGCAGTATTTT. It codes for CASSLSTGSDTQYF.

The count of this clone is one. V is TRBV2 and J is TRBJ2-3; 9 bases are shared with TRBD2. This CDR3 spans 16 amino acids. The germline gives CDR1 SNHLY, CDR2 FYNNEI. The ends lost 5 bases at V and 2 bases at J; junction bases unmatched: 8. The chain's CDR3 is CASSWGLAGPTDTQYF. The CDR3 DNA reads as TGTGCCAGCAGTTGGGGTCTAGCGGGACCCACAGATACGCAGTATTTT.

This rearrangement joins TRBV2 to TRBJ2-7; TRBD2 agrees at 10 bases. The CDR3 consists of 16 residues. From germline, CDR1 is SNHLY and CDR2 FYNNEI. V gave up 3 bases and J gave up 2 bases; unmatched junction bases: 7. For the CDR3, the DNA is TGTGCCAGCAGTGATGATTCTAGCGGGAGTACCTACGAGCAGTACTTC. Its translation: CASSDDSSGSTYEQYF.

In DNA, the CDR3 is TGTGCCAGCAGCGCCAGGGGGCCGGGCACTGAAGCTTTCTTT. As protein: CASSARGPGTEAFF. The V gene is TRBV11-3, the J gene TRBJ1-1; 8 bases are a match to TRBD1. Per germline, CDR1 SGHNT and CDR2 YENEEA. Unmatched junction bases numbered 6, after V lost 5 bases and J lost 4 bases. The CDR3 is made up of 14 amino acids.

The chain uses TRBV7-9 and TRBJ1-5; the match to TRBD1 covers 8 bases. The CDR3 is made up of 15 amino acids. V lost 5 bases, J lost 3 bases, and 6 bases stayed unmatched. The germline V gene has CDR1 SEHNR and CDR2 FQNEAQ (reference sequence). The CDR3 loop reads CASSDGQGFNQPQHF. The CDR3 nucleotides read TGTGCCAGCAGCGATGGACAGGGATTCAATCAGCCCCAGCATTTT.

This sequence joins TRBV5-4 and TRBJ2-3, with TRBD2 matching over 9 bases. V lost 5 bases to trimming and J lost 4 bases; unmatched junction nucleotides: 2. CDR3 length equals 13 residues. CDR1 and CDR2 (germline): SGHNT, YYREEE (reference sequence). The CDR3 here is CASRIAGADTQYF. The CDR3, as DNA: TGTGCCAGCAGGATAGCGGGAGCAGATACGCAGTATTTT.

The chain recombines TRBV11-2 with TRBJ2-7, with a possible D match to TRBD2 (6 bases). Between the trimmed V and J ends, which lost 0 bases and 6 bases, there was a span of 9 bases. The CDR3 contains 13 residues. Germline-derived CDR1 and CDR2 are SGHAT and FQNNGV. This CDR3 is CASSLDGTGEQYF. CDR3 bases: TGTGCCAGCAGCTTAGACGGGACTGGCGAGCAGTACTTC.

The gene calls are TRBV5-6 and TRBJ1-2; 7 nucleotides align to TRBD1. Unmatched junction bases numbered 8, after V lost 0 bases and J lost 3 bases. The CDR3 extends over 16 amino acids. The germline V gene encodes CDR1 SGHDT and CDR2 YYEEEE. The CDR3 DNA reads TGTGCCAGCAGCTTGGTTTCCAGGGGGAAAGACTATGGCTACACCTTC. Its protein is CASSLVSRGKDYGYTF.

The V gene is TRBV11-3, the J gene TRBJ2-2, with 10 positions matching TRBD2. The V gene's germline CDR1 is SGHNT and CDR2 YENEEA. The CDR3 runs 16 residues. Trimming cost V 2 bases and J 2 bases; bases outside gene matches: 2. The CDR3 nucleotides are TGTGCCAGCAGCTTAACTAGCGGGAAAAACACCGGGGAGCTGTTTTTT. The encoded protein is CASSLTSGKNTGELFF.

This clone was seen once. V usage is TRBV24-1 and J usage is TRBJ2-1, with 8 bases identical to TRBD2. The CDR3 is made up of 15 amino acids. CDR1 and CDR2 from the germline V gene are KGHDR and SFDVKD. The ends lost 4 bases at V and 10 bases at J; junction bases unmatched: 11. Written as DNA, the CDR3 is TGTGCCACCAGTGACCCCCAAGCGGGAGCGGAGGAGCAGTTCTTC. This encodes CATSDPQAGAEEQFF.

The chain links TRBV9 to TRBJ2-2; D gene ambiguous. CDR3 length equals 13 residues. CDR1 SGDLS and CDR2 YYNGEE come from the germline V gene. V gave up 0 bases and J gave up 5 bases, with 5 bases separating them. The DNA for the CDR3 is TGTGCCAGCAGCGTAGTAGATACCGGGGAGCTGTTTTTT. Translated, it gives CASSVVDTGELFF.

This chain connects TRBV9 to TRBJ1-5, with D maybe TRBD1 (6 bases). The CDR3 sequence is 15 residues long. CDR1 is SGDLS, CDR2 YYNGEE, per germline. Deletions cut 0 bases from V and 4 bases from J, with 11 bases between. CDR3 amino acids: CASSVAGVSNQPQHF. As DNA, the CDR3 is TGTGCCAGCAGCGTAGCAGGGGTCTCTAATCAGCCCCAGCATTTT.

The rearrangement uses TRBV27 and TRBJ2-7; 8 bases align to TRBD1. Germline CDR1 and CDR2: MNHEY and SMNVEV (reference sequence). This CDR3 region has 12 residues. Trimming at V came to 6 bases and at J to 5 bases, leaving 3 bases not matched to a gene. CDR3 coding DNA: TGTGCCAGCAGCAAGACAGGGGACGAGCAGTACTTC. The encoded protein is CASSKTGDEQYF.

This clone was observed a handful of times. V usage is TRBV10-2 and J usage is TRBJ2-7; 8 positions match TRBD2. CDR1 and CDR2 from the germline V gene are WSHSY and SAAADI. V shed 5 bases, J shed 3 bases, and the junction held 3 bases outside the gene matches. The CDR3 spans 13 residues. CDR3 loop: CASSQRERYEQYF. CDR3 DNA: TGCGCCAGCAGTCAGCGGGAGCGCTACGAGCAGTACTTC.

Worth noting for this clone: At one boundary the junction diverges from the germline segment, which might be a read error. The chain employs TRBV7-7 and TRBJ2-1; 9 positions agree with TRBD1. This CDR3 is 15 amino acids long. Germline CDR1 is SSHAT and CDR2 is FNYEAQ (reference sequence). CDR3 nucleotide sequence: TGTGCTAGCAGCCCAGGGACAGGGCGGAACAATGAGCAGTTCTTC. Its translation is CASSPGTGRNNEQFF.

The J gene is TRBJ1-1, the V gene TRBV27; TRBD1 matches at 7 bases. Per germline, CDR1 MNHEY and CDR2 SMNVEV (reference sequence). The CDR3 has 13 residues. With 4 bases clipped from V and 6 bases from J, the junction kept 5 bases outside the gene matches. In DNA, the CDR3 is TGTGCCAGCAGTTCCCTCGACAGGGCTGAAGCTTTCTTT. This codes for CASSSLDRAEAFF.

This clone showed up just a few times. The rearrangement uses TRBV9 and TRBJ1-6, with D unclear. This CDR3 region has 15 residues. V lost 0 bases to trimming and J lost 5 bases, with 9 bases between them. CDR1 and CDR2 (germline): SGDLS, YYNGEE. CDR3 sequence (DNA): TGTGCCAGCAGCGTAGGGAACGGGAATAATTCACCCCTCCACTTT. Residues: CASSVGNGNNSPLHF. The entire variable domain, with the rest obtained from reference TRBV9 and TRBJ1-6, is as follows: DSGVTQTPKHLITATGQRVTLRCSPRSGDLSVYWYQQSLDQGLQFLIQYYNGEERAKGNILERFSAQQFPDLHSELNLSSLELGDSALYFCASSVGNGNNSPLHFGNGTRLTVT.

This clone was seen a single time. The V call is TRBV5-1, the J call TRBJ2-2; no firm D call. The CDR3 is 14 amino acids. With 1 base removed from V and 0 bases from J, the gap between germline ends came to 4 bases. Germline V gene sequence: CDR1 SGHRS, CDR2 YFSETQ. The CDR3 reads CASSLFTNTGELFF. CDR3 coding DNA: TGCGCCAGCAGCTTGTTCACGAACACCGGGGAGCTGTTTTTT.